This TCR beta chain emerged from a study of OX40 agonist ivuxolimab in advanced cancers. The germline CDR1 and CDR2 sequences are LNHDA and SQIVND (reference sequence). Trimming pared 3 bases from V and 6 bases from J, leaving 8 bases between. The CDR3 runs 13 residues. Study results and limitations: The 0.1-3.0 mg/kg partial responders had among the lowest clonal expansion. The study found that CD8+ T cells averaged more expanded clones than CD4+. It was not determined which antigens were specifically recognized by the peripheral T cells that had undergone clonal expansion.

This table comes from immunoSEQ multiplex PCR, and its TCRdb copy is limited to in-frame clones, with some not included. The sample lists 80,000 to 100,000 clones; 80% to 90% were seen once. The table lists this clone with a count of one. Antigen: not known. This receptor was obtained from an adult with an advanced solid tumor such as melanoma, head and neck, liver or kidney cancer. The chain is built from TRBV19 and TRBJ2-2; the D is unclear. The sample here was CD4+ or CD8+ T cells sorted from blood, taken in a trial of the OX40 agonist ivuxolimab. The CDR3 region is CASSISGPGELFF. CDR3 coding DNA: TGTGCCAGTAGTATTTCGGGCCCCGGGGAGCTGTTTTTT. Filled out from reference TRBV19 and TRBJ2-2, the complete variable domain reads DGGITQSPKYLFRKEGQNVTLSCEQNLNHDAMYWYRQDPGQGLRLIYYSQIVNDFQKGDIAEGYSVSREKKESFPLTVTSAQKNPTAFYLCASSISGPGELFFGEGSRLTVL.